These 13 T cell receptor beta chains share one sample of origin, sequenced in a study of Graves' ophthalmopathy and Graves' hyperthyroidism. Beta-chain TCR CDR3 regions were amplified from RNA transcripts. HTBI primers served in a first-round RT-PCR, which a second-round multiplex PCR followed. TCRdb passed the multiplex PCR reads through MiXCR, listing each CDR3 protein once. Of 650,000 to 900,000 distinct CDR3 sequences listed, around 40% are singletons. Sequenced input: peripheral blood. The receptors here all came from an adult man with Graves' ophthalmopathy.

The rearrangement joins TRBV9 to TRBJ2-7, with 7 bases matching TRBD2. Germline CDR1 SGDLS, CDR2 YYNGEE. V shed 4 bases, J shed 5 bases, and the junction held 9 bases outside the gene matches. The CDR3 consists of 14 residues. The CDR3 DNA is TGTGCCAGCAGCCCAGGTCCGAGCGGGAACGAGCAGTACTTC. Protein sequence: CASSPGPSGNEQYF.

The V call is TRBV29-1, the J call TRBJ2-7; TRBD1 aligns across 7 bases. Germline assignment: CDR1 SQVTM and CDR2 ANQGSEA. With V trimmed by 6 bases and J by 7 bases, 9 bases remained unmatched. The CDR3 sequence is 12 residues long. As DNA, the CDR3 is TGCAGCGTGGCGACAGGGTCCGGGGAGCAGTACTTC. Amino acid sequence: CSVATGSGEQYF.

This clonotype was picked up one time. V usage is TRBV20-1 and J usage is TRBJ2-7, with 12 bases matching TRBD1. Germline values: CDR1 DFQATT, CDR2 SNEGSKA (reference sequence). Unmatched junction bases numbered 11, after V lost 7 bases and J lost 4 bases. This CDR3 is built from 15 residues. The CDR3 is CSVMKGTGGGYEQYF. CDR3 in DNA: TGCAGTGTAATGAAAGGGACAGGGGGCGGTTACGAGCAGTACTTC.

Comment on this clonotype: At one end, the junction sequence differs from germline, possibly due to a read error. The chain is built from TRBV10-3 and TRBJ2-7; TRBD1 or TRBD2 may be the D gene (5 bases each). This CDR3 region has 14 residues. Germline V CDR1 and CDR2: ENHRY, SYGVKD. The DNA for the CDR3 is TGTGCCATCAGTGAGTCCGGGGCGGGTTACGGGCAGTACTTC. It is translated as CAISESGAGYGQYF.

The gene calls are TRBV6-4 and TRBJ1-5; 9 positions match TRBD1. Germline loops: CDR1 MRHNA, CDR2 SNTAGT. This CDR3 is built from 14 residues. V was clipped by 7 bases and J by 3 bases; unmatched bases: 4. For the CDR3, the DNA is TGTGCCAGCAACACAGGGGGCCTCAATCAGCCCCAGCATTTT. It yields the protein CASNTGGLNQPQHF.

This clonotype was counted many times. The chain employs TRBV15 and TRBJ1-3; no clear D. The CDR3 consists of 14 residues. Germline values: CDR1 LNHNV, CDR2 YYDKDF (reference sequence). V lost 1 base to trimming and J lost 1 base, with 5 bases between them. The CDR3 DNA follows: TGTGCCACCAGCAGAGCCGGTTCTGGAAACACCATATATTTT. Its protein is CATSRAGSGNTIYF.

This chain connects TRBV19 to TRBJ1-5, with 7 bases fitting TRBD1. The CDR3 is 15 amino acids. Germline lookup yields CDR1 LNHDA and CDR2 SQIVND (reference sequence). The ends lost 7 bases at V and 5 bases at J; junction bases unmatched: 11. CDR3 sequence reads: CASTAKFQGDQPQHF. The CDR3 DNA reads TGTGCCAGTACCGCAAAGTTCCAGGGGGATCAGCCCCAGCATTTT.

This clonotype was recorded a few times. The chain is built from TRBV5-5 and TRBJ2-5, with D unclear. The length of the CDR3 is 13 residues. Germline-derived CDR1 and CDR2 are SGHKS and YYEKEE (reference sequence). Trimming stripped 4 bases from V and 5 bases from J, with 12 bases between. CDR3 loop: CASSPVAGETQYF. CDR3 nucleotide sequence: TGTGCCAGCAGCCCGGTAGCCGGGGAGACCCAGTACTTC.

This clonotype was counted many times. CDR3 DNA: TGTGCCAGCAGCCCCGACAGATTAGCAAACACCATATATTTT. This translates into CASSPDRLANTIYF. This chain uses TRBV7-9 with TRBJ1-3; D might be TRBD1 (5 bases). Germline V CDR1 and CDR2: SEHNR, FQNEAQ (reference sequence). The CDR3 runs 14 residues. V lost 5 bases and J lost 6, with 14 bases in between.

This clonotype was observed a handful of times. A much bigger clone sits one base away, suggesting this may be a read error. V gene TRBV10-3 combines with J gene TRBJ1-1, with D hard to call. The length of the CDR3 is 12 residues. The germline CDR1 and CDR2 sequences are ENHRY and SYGVKD. Trimming took 2 bases from V and 11 from J, leaving 12 bases between them. The chain's CDR3 is CAISEPSSDAFF. The CDR3 DNA follows: TGTGCCATCAGTGAGCCCTCCTCGGATGCTTTCTTT.

CDR3 nucleotides: TGTGCCAGCAGGGGGACTACAGGGGATGGCTACACCTTC. Amino acids: CASRGTTGDGYTF. The chain recombines TRBV6-1 with TRBJ1-2; the match to TRBD1 covers 7 bases. V lost 6 bases to trimming and J lost 6 bases; unmatched junction nucleotides: 7. CDR3 length equals 13 residues. From germline, CDR1 is MNHNS and CDR2 SASEGT.

Details on this clonotype: Germline is not matched at one junction end, which may reflect a read error. The chain is built from TRBV20-1 and TRBJ1-1; no definite D call. The CDR3 spans 14 residues. CDR1 and CDR2 (germline): DFQATT, SNEGSKA (reference sequence). The DNA for the CDR3 is TGCAGTGGCACGATTGGACGGTTGAACGCTGAAGCTTTCTTT. Encoded protein: CSGTIGRLNAEAFF.

This clonotype was seen at least ten times. The rearrangement uses TRBV20-1 and TRBJ1-5; D remains unclear. The CDR3 runs to 12 residues. Germline V CDR1 and CDR2: DFQATT, SNEGSKA (reference sequence). Trimming took off 4 bases at V and 1 base at J, with 5 bases between the two ends. CDR3 in amino acids: CSATSSNQPQHF. CDR3 nucleotide sequence: TGCAGTGCTACCTCAAGCAATCAGCCCCAGCATTTT.